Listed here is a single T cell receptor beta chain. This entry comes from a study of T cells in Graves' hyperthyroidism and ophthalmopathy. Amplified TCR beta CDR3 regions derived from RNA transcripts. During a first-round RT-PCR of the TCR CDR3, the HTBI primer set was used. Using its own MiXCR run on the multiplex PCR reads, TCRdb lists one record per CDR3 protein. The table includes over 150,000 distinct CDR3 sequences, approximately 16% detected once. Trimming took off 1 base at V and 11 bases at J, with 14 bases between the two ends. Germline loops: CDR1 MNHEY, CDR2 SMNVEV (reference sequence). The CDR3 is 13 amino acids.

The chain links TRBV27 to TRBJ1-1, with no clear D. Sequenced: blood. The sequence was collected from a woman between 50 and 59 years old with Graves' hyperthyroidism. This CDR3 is CASSLLGLEEAFF. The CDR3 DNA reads TGTGCCAGCAGTTTATTAGGTCTCGAGGAGGCTTTCTTT.